These T cell receptor beta chains were read from a single sample in a study of blood T cells in healthy people across ages. TCRdb passed the 5' RACE reads through MiXCR, listing each CDR3 protein once. Of some 1.7 million distinct CDR3 sequences listed, about 30% are singletons. The sequenced sample consisted of blood. The receptors originated from a woman in her twenties or thirties in good health. CDR3s include the opening cysteine and the closing phenylalanine or tryptophan. The order of the fields is J gene, V gene, clone size, D gene, CDR3 protein, CDR3 DNA. D genes are given only for firm matches. A clone size is listed for some rows: how often the clone was seen (once, few, many), or a class if it is expanded.

J gene: TRBJ1-2
V gene: TRBV9
clone size: few
D gene: .
CDR3 protein: CASSVGPREGSYGYTF
CDR3 DNA: TGTGCCAGCAGCGTAGGCCCTAGGGAAGGGTCCTATGGCTACACCTTC

J gene: TRBJ1-2
V gene: TRBV20-1
clone size: many
D gene: .
CDR3 protein: CSATLTTGGYGYTF
CDR3 DNA: TGCAGTGCTACGCTGACGACAGGTGGCTATGGCTACACCTTC

J gene: TRBJ1-1
V gene: TRBV4-3
clone size: many
D gene: .
CDR3 protein: CASSPNRQSGEAFF
CDR3 DNA: TGCGCCAGCAGCCCAAATAGACAATCCGGTGAAGCTTTCTTT

J gene: TRBJ2-3
V gene: TRBV29-1
clone size: few
D gene: .
CDR3 protein: CSVGQGRGDTQYF
CDR3 DNA: TGCAGCGTTGGGCAGGGGCGCGGAGATACGCAGTATTTT

J gene: TRBJ2-1
V gene: TRBV7-2
clone size: once
D gene: .
CDR3 protein: CASSLRGTPISYNEQFF
CDR3 DNA: TGTGCCAGCAGCTTACGCGGGACTCCTATCTCCTACAATGAGCAGTTCTTC

J gene: TRBJ2-1
V gene: TRBV27
clone size: .
D gene: TRBD1
CDR3 protein: CASSSLDRFAFF
CDR3 DNA: TGTGCCAGCAGTTCCTTGGACAGGTTTGCGTTCTTC

J gene: TRBJ1-6
V gene: TRBV11-3
clone size: few
D gene: .
CDR3 protein: CASSLEGVNSPLHF
CDR3 DNA: TGCGCCAGCAGCTTAGAAGGAGTTAATTCACCCCTCCACTTT

J gene: TRBJ2-7
V gene: TRBV6-2/TRBV6-3
clone size: .
D gene: TRBD1
CDR3 protein: CASGQVSDEQYF
CDR3 DNA: TGTGCCAGCGGACAGGTTTCGGACGAGCAGTACTTC

J gene: TRBJ2-5
V gene: TRBV12-3/TRBV12-4
clone size: .
D gene: .
CDR3 protein: CASSPGRQTQYF
CDR3 DNA: TGTGCCAGCAGCCCGGGCAGGCAGACCCAGTACTTC

J gene: TRBJ2-1
V gene: TRBV6-6
clone size: many
D gene: .
CDR3 protein: CASSYSDEQFF
CDR3 DNA: TGTGCCAGCAGTTACTCCGATGAGCAGTTCTTC

J gene: TRBJ2-1
V gene: TRBV2
clone size: few
D gene: TRBD2
CDR3 protein: CASSEFPQVPSARGAYNEQFF
CDR3 DNA: TGTGCCAGCAGTGAATTCCCCCAGGTGCCATCCGCGCGGGGGGCGTACAATGAGCAGTTCTTC

J gene: TRBJ2-2
V gene: TRBV7-3
clone size: .
D gene: .
CDR3 protein: CASSLTGGDGELFF
CDR3 DNA: TGTGCCAGCAGCTTAACGGGCGGGGACGGGGAGCTGTTTTTT

J gene: TRBJ2-3
V gene: TRBV5-1
clone size: .
D gene: .
CDR3 protein: CAGSLGVEGTQYF
CDR3 DNA: TGCGCCGGCAGCTTGGGGGTCGAGGGTACGCAGTATTTT

J gene: TRBJ2-7
V gene: TRBV4-2
clone size: many
D gene: .
CDR3 protein: CASSPERGLLYEQYF
CDR3 DNA: TGTGCCAGCAGCCCCGAACGGGGGCTCCTCTACGAGCAGTACTTC

J gene: TRBJ1-3
V gene: TRBV12-3/TRBV12-4
clone size: .
D gene: .
CDR3 protein: CASSLLVGNTIYF
CDR3 DNA: TGTGCCAGCAGTTTACTCGTGGGAAACACCATATATTTT

J gene: TRBJ2-3
V gene: TRBV5-1
clone size: .
D gene: TRBD2
CDR3 protein: CASSLEGREDTQYF
CDR3 DNA: TGCGCCAGCAGCTTAGAGGGGAGGGAAGATACGCAGTATTTT

J gene: TRBJ1-2
V gene: TRBV3-1
clone size: few
D gene: .
CDR3 protein: CASSQERLGYTF
CDR3 DNA: TGTGCCAGCAGCCAAGAAAGGCTCGGCTACACCTTC

J gene: TRBJ1-2
V gene: TRBV30
clone size: .
D gene: TRBD1
CDR3 protein: CAWSDETGEWGYTF
CDR3 DNA: TGTGCCTGGAGCGACGAGACAGGGGAGTGGGGCTACACCTTC

J gene: TRBJ2-3
V gene: TRBV5-6
clone size: .
D gene: .
CDR3 protein: CASSLDPGLNTQYF
CDR3 DNA: TGTGCCAGCAGCTTGGACCCAGGGTTAAATACGCAGTATTTT

J gene: TRBJ1-1
V gene: TRBV7-8
clone size: .
D gene: .
CDR3 protein: CASSLSFPGENILTTEAFF
CDR3 DNA: TGTGCCAGCAGCTTATCTTTCCCGGGAGAGAACATACTCACCACTGAAGCTTTCTTT

J gene: TRBJ2-6
V gene: TRBV28
clone size: many
D gene: .
CDR3 protein: CASSAFASGANVLTF
CDR3 DNA: TGTGCCAGCAGTGCTTTTGCCTCTGGGGCCAACGTCCTGACTTTC

J gene: TRBJ2-7
V gene: TRBV7-9
clone size: .
D gene: .
CDR3 protein: CASSLAGPVSEQYF
CDR3 DNA: TGTGCCAGCAGCTTAGCGGGACCCGTAAGCGAGCAGTACTTC

J gene: TRBJ2-5
V gene: TRBV20-1
clone size: few
D gene: .
CDR3 protein: CSARDPPLAETQYF
CDR3 DNA: TGCAGTGCTAGAGATCCTCCCCTGGCGGAGACCCAGTACTTC

J gene: TRBJ2-3
V gene: TRBV5-1
clone size: .
D gene: TRBD1
CDR3 protein: CASSPLGQGSTDTQYF
CDR3 DNA: TGCGCCAGCAGCCCCCTCGGACAGGGCAGCACAGATACGCAGTATTTT

J gene: TRBJ2-1
V gene: TRBV7-2
clone size: .
D gene: .
CDR3 protein: CASSLAPIREQFF
CDR3 DNA: TGTGCCAGCAGCTTAGCCCCGATTCGTGAGCAGTTCTTC

J gene: TRBJ2-3
V gene: TRBV30
clone size: .
D gene: .
CDR3 protein: CAWSYSITDTQYF
CDR3 DNA: TGTGCCTGGAGTTACAGTATCACAGATACGCAGTATTTT

J gene: TRBJ1-2
V gene: TRBV21-1
clone size: once
D gene: .
CDR3 protein: CASSKRITTANYGYTF
CDR3 DNA: TGTGCCAGCAGCAAACGAATAACTACGGCCAACTATGGCTACACCTTC

J gene: TRBJ1-2
V gene: TRBV20-1
clone size: many
D gene: .
CDR3 protein: CSARGPPGYTF
CDR3 DNA: TGCAGTGCTAGAGGGCCCCCCGGCTACACCTTC

J gene: TRBJ2-7
V gene: TRBV6-5
clone size: .
D gene: TRBD1
CDR3 protein: CASSRGQGWNEQYF
CDR3 DNA: TGTGCCAGCAGTCGCGGACAGGGTTGGAACGAGCAGTACTTC

J gene: TRBJ2-7
V gene: TRBV20-1
clone size: .
D gene: TRBD2
CDR3 protein: CSAGSGAGVDEQYF
CDR3 DNA: TGCAGTGCCGGTTCTGGAGCGGGAGTCGACGAGCAGTACTTC

J gene: TRBJ2-7
V gene: TRBV20-1
clone size: few
D gene: TRBD1
CDR3 protein: CSALWTGRFDEQYF
CDR3 DNA: TGCAGTGCCCTATGGACAGGGAGGTTCGATGAGCAGTACTTC

J gene: TRBJ2-5
V gene: TRBV5-5
clone size: .
D gene: TRBD2
CDR3 protein: CASSLIGRDVGETQYF
CDR3 DNA: TGTGCCAGCAGCTTGATCGGGAGGGATGTCGGAGAGACCCAGTACTTC

J gene: TRBJ2-1
V gene: TRBV6-2/TRBV6-3
clone size: once
D gene: .
CDR3 protein: CASSTSIDEQFF
CDR3 DNA: TGTGCCAGCAGTACTAGTATCGATGAGCAGTTCTTC

J gene: TRBJ2-1
V gene: TRBV7-2
clone size: many
D gene: .
CDR3 protein: CASSPLAGNEQFF
CDR3 DNA: TGTGCCAGCAGCCCCTTGGCGGGGAATGAGCAGTTCTTC

J gene: TRBJ1-1
V gene: TRBV12-3/TRBV12-4
clone size: .
D gene: .
CDR3 protein: CASSFQARSTEAFF
CDR3 DNA: TGTGCCAGCAGTTTTCAGGCCCGGAGCACTGAAGCTTTCTTT

J gene: TRBJ1-4
V gene: TRBV2
clone size: .
D gene: TRBD1
CDR3 protein: CASSGGTGYWELFF
CDR3 DNA: TGTGCCAGCAGTGGCGGGACAGGGTATTGGGAACTGTTTTTT

J gene: TRBJ2-1
V gene: TRBV6-5
clone size: .
D gene: .
CDR3 protein: CASSYGGASYEQFF
CDR3 DNA: TGTGCCAGCAGTTACGGCGGGGCCTCCTACGAGCAGTTCTTC

J gene: TRBJ2-5
V gene: TRBV9
clone size: few
D gene: TRBD1
CDR3 protein: CASSGNRGSQETQYF
CDR3 DNA: TGTGCCAGCAGCGGAAACAGGGGGAGCCAAGAGACCCAGTACTTC

J gene: TRBJ2-7
V gene: TRBV5-1
clone size: .
D gene: TRBD1
CDR3 protein: CASRQPGQGTYEQYF
CDR3 DNA: TGCGCCAGCAGACAACCGGGACAGGGTACATACGAGCAGTACTTC

J gene: TRBJ1-5
V gene: TRBV12-3/TRBV12-4
clone size: .
D gene: .
CDR3 protein: CASSNQGVQPQHF
CDR3 DNA: TGTGCCAGCAGTAACCAGGGAGTTCAGCCCCAGCATTTT

J gene: TRBJ2-1
V gene: TRBV6-2/TRBV6-3
clone size: .
D gene: TRBD2
CDR3 protein: CARQGLAGVDEQFF
CDR3 DNA: TGTGCCCGCCAGGGACTAGCGGGAGTCGATGAGCAGTTCTTC

J gene: TRBJ1-5
V gene: TRBV18
clone size: .
D gene: .
CDR3 protein: CASSPWHADQPQHF
CDR3 DNA: TGTGCCAGCTCACCATGGCACGCTGATCAGCCCCAGCATTTT

J gene: TRBJ2-4
V gene: TRBV10-3
clone size: few
D gene: .
CDR3 protein: CAISESQQGNIQYF
CDR3 DNA: TGTGCCATCAGTGAGAGCCAGCAGGGAAACATTCAGTACTTC

J gene: TRBJ1-6
V gene: TRBV9
clone size: few
D gene: .
CDR3 protein: CASSPLSGVRYNSPLHF
CDR3 DNA: TGTGCCAGCAGCCCACTCTCGGGGGTACGGTATAATTCACCCCTCCACTTT

J gene: TRBJ2-2
V gene: TRBV30
clone size: .
D gene: .
CDR3 protein: CARSGKSNTGELFF
CDR3 DNA: TGTGCCCGATCGGGGAAATCGAACACCGGGGAGCTGTTTTTT

J gene: TRBJ2-7
V gene: TRBV27
clone size: .
D gene: .
CDR3 protein: CASSGHVSSYEQYF
CDR3 DNA: TGTGCCAGCAGTGGACACGTTAGCTCCTACGAGCAGTACTTC

J gene: TRBJ2-3
V gene: TRBV29-1
clone size: few
D gene: .
CDR3 protein: CSVSYPSTDTQYF
CDR3 DNA: TGCAGCGTTTCGTACCCGAGCACAGATACGCAGTATTTT

J gene: TRBJ1-2
V gene: TRBV4-1
clone size: few
D gene: .
CDR3 protein: CASSQEKGGYTF
CDR3 DNA: TGCGCCAGCAGCCAAGAAAAGGGGGGCTACACCTTC

J gene: TRBJ2-7
V gene: TRBV7-2
clone size: many
D gene: .
CDR3 protein: CASSRGGVYEQYF
CDR3 DNA: TGTGCCAGCAGTCGGGGTGGGGTCTACGAGCAGTACTTC

J gene: TRBJ2-3
V gene: TRBV7-2
clone size: .
D gene: TRBD2
CDR3 protein: CASSRSSGSGDTQYF
CDR3 DNA: TGTGCCAGCAGCCGAAGTAGCGGGAGTGGAGATACGCAGTATTTT

J gene: TRBJ1-1
V gene: TRBV5-1
clone size: .
D gene: .
CDR3 protein: CASSYSGNGAEAFF
CDR3 DNA: TGCGCCAGCAGCTACTCGGGGAACGGGGCTGAAGCTTTCTTT

J gene: TRBJ1-3
V gene: TRBV5-5
clone size: .
D gene: .
CDR3 protein: CASSLGGRTGNTIYF
CDR3 DNA: TGTGCCAGCAGCTTAGGGGGGAGGACTGGAAACACCATATATTTT

J gene: TRBJ2-1
V gene: TRBV12-3/TRBV12-4
clone size: many
D gene: TRBD2
CDR3 protein: CASSLLAGIYNEQFF
CDR3 DNA: TGTGCCAGCAGTTTACTAGCGGGAATCTACAATGAGCAGTTCTTC

J gene: TRBJ2-3
V gene: TRBV20-1
clone size: once
D gene: .
CDR3 protein: CSTEPGNEPDTQYF
CDR3 DNA: TGCAGTACCGAGCCAGGGAATGAGCCAGATACGCAGTATTTT

J gene: TRBJ1-2
V gene: TRBV29-1
clone size: .
D gene: .
CDR3 protein: CSVASAASNYGYTF
CDR3 DNA: TGCAGCGTTGCATCGGCAGCAAGTAACTATGGCTACACCTTC